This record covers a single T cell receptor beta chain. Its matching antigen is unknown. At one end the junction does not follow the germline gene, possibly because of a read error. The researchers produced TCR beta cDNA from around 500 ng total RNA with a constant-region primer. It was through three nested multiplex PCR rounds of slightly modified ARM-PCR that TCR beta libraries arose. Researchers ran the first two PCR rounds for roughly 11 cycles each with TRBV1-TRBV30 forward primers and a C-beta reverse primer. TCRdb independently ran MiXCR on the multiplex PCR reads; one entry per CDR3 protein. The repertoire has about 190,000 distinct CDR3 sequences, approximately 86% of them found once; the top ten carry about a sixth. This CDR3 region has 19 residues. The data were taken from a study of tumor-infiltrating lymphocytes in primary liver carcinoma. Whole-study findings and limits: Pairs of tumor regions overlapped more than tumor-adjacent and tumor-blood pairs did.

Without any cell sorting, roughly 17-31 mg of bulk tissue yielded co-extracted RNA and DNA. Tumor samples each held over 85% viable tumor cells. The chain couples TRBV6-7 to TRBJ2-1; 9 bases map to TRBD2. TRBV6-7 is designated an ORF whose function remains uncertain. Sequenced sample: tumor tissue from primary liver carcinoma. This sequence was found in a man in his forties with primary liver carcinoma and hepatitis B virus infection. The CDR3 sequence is CASSYPPSGNFSSYNEQFF. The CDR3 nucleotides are TGTGCCAGTAGTTACCCGCCTAGCGGGAATTTTAGCTCCTACAATGAGCAGTTCTTC.